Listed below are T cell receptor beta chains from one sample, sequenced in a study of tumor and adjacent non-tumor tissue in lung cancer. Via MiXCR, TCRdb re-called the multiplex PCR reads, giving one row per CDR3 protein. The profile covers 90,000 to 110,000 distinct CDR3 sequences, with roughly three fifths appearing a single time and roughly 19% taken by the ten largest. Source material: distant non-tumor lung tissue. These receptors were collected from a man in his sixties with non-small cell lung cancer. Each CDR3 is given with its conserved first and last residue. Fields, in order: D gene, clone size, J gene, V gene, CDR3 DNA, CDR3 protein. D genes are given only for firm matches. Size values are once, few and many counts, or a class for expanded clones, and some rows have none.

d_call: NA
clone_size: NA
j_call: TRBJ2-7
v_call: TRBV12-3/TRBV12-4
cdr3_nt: TGTGCCGGCAGTAGCTTGGGTTCGCGGCAGTACTTC
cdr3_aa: CAGSSLGSRQYF

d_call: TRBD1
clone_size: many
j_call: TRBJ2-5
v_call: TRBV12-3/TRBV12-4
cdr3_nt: TGTGCCAGCAGCACTGGACAGGGGTGGCAAGAGACCCAGTACTTC
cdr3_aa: CASSTGQGWQETQYF

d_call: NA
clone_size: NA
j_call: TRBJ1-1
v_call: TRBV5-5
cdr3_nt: TGTGCCAGCAGCTTGGGCCCTCTGTGGCTTGGTGAAACTTTCTTT
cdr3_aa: CASSLGPLWLGETFF

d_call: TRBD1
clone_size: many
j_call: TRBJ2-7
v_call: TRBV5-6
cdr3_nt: TGTGCCAGCATCGGGACAGGGAGCTCCTACGAGCAGTACTTC
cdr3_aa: CASIGTGSSYEQYF

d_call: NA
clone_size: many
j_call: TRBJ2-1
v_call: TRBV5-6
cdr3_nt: TGTGCCAGCAGCTTCCGGACCGTCAGCTCCTACAATGAGCAGTTCTTC
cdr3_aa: CASSFRTVSSYNEQFF

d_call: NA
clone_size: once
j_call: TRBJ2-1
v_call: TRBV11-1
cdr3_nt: TGTGCCAGTAGCTCCCGATCTGTAAATGAGCAGTTGTTC
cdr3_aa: CASSSRSVNEQLF

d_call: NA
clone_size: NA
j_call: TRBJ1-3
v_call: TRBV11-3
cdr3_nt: TGCGCCAGCCGACAAGACTCTGGAAACATCATATATTTT
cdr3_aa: CASRQDSGNIIYF

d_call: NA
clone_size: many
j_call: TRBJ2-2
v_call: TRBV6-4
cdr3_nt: TGTGCCAGCAGTGGGGGCGGGGAGCTGTTTTTT
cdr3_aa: CASSGGGELFF

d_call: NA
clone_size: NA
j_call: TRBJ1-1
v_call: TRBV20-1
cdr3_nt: TGCAGTGCTAGAGGTTACGTGGGGGGGAACACTGAAGCTTTCTTT
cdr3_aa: CSARGYVGGNTEAFF

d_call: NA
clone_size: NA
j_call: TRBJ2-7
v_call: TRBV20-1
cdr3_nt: TGCAGTGCCAGCCCGAGGGGCGCCTACGAGCAGTACTTT
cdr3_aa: CSASPRGAYEQYF

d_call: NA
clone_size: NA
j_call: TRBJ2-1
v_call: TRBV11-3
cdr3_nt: TGTGCCAGGAGGGGGAAGGGAGACAATGAGCAGTTCTTC
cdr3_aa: CARRGKGDNEQFF

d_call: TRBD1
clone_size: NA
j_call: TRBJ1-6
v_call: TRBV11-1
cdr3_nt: TGTGCAAGCAACCGAGGACAGGGGGACAATTCACCCCTCCACTTT
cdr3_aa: CASNRGQGDNSPLHF

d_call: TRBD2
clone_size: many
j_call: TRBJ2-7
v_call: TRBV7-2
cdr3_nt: TGTGCCAGCAGCTCCTTGGGACTAGCGGGGGACTCCTACGAGCAGTACTTC
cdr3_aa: CASSSLGLAGDSYEQYF

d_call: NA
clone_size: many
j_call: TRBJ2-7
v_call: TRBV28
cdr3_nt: TGTGCCAGCACCGAATGGGGCGGGATGTCGAGGGAGCAGTACTTC
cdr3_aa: CASTEWGGMSREQYF

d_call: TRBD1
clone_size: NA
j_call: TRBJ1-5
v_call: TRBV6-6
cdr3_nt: TGTGCCAGCAGTTACGCCGACAGGGGAAGCAAACCCCAGCATTTT
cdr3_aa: CASSYADRGSKPQHF

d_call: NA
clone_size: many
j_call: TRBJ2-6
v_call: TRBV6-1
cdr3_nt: TGTGCCAGCAGTCGCCGACTACAGGCAGATCCCTCTGGGGCCAACGTCCTGACTTTC
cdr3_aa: CASSRRLQADPSGANVLTF